These 27 T cell receptor beta chains came from one sample sequenced in a study of T cells after yellow fever vaccination. TCRdb used MiXCR to reprocess the 5' RACE reads, holding one entry per CDR3 protein. This sample has some 390,000 distinct CDR3 sequences, with about 6% found just once. The input for sequencing was PBMCs, taken 5 days after the yellow fever booster vaccination. Every receptor here comes from a man between 25 and 39 years old who received the YFV17D yellow fever vaccine.

This clonotype was detected only a few times. This chain links TRBV7-9 with TRBJ1-5; no definite D call. This CDR3 is built from 17 residues. Germline CDR1 SEHNR, CDR2 FQNEAQ (reference sequence). Trimming stripped 6 bases from V and 7 bases from J, with 25 bases between. The CDR3 loop reads CASRLTGGFSLHQPQHF. The CDR3 region has the DNA TGTGCCAGCAGATTGACTGGTGGGTTCTCCCTTCACCAGCCCCAGCATTTT.

The chain has TRBV7-2 and TRBJ2-1, with TRBD1 as a possible D gene (6 bases). Germline lookup yields CDR1 SGHTA and CDR2 FQGNSA. The CDR3 has 14 residues. Trimming shortened V by 5 bases and J by 5 bases, and 13 bases separated the two germline ends. The chain's CDR3 is CASSTQQGNNEQFF. The CDR3 bases are TGTGCCAGCAGCACTCAACAGGGAAACAATGAGCAGTTCTTC.

The chain combines TRBV18 with TRBJ2-1, with unresolved D. Germline V CDR1 and CDR2: KGHSH, LQKENI. Trimming took off 3 bases at V and 0 bases at J, with 15 bases between the two ends. The CDR3 covers 17 residues. The CDR3 nucleotides read TGTGCCAGCTCACCTGGAATAGGTGCATCCTCCTACAATGAGCAGTTCTTC. Translation: CASSPGIGASSYNEQFF.

This clonotype appeared many times. The CDR3 bases are TGCAGTGCTAGCGCCCCCGGACGGACTCCCCGGGCCTACGAGCAGTACTTC. Translating gives CSASAPGRTPRAYEQYF. This chain uses TRBV20-1 with TRBJ2-7; possibly TRBD2 for D (5 bases). Trimming stripped 3 bases from V and 2 bases from J, with 23 bases between. This CDR3 has 17 residues. In germline, CDR1 is DFQATT, CDR2 SNEGSKA (reference sequence).

This clonotype was recorded a few times. This rearrangement joins TRBV7-2 to TRBJ2-1; 10 nucleotides agree with TRBD2. With 5 bases clipped from V and 4 bases from J, the junction kept 11 bases outside the gene matches. Germline V gene lookup returns CDR1 SGHTA and CDR2 FQGNSA. The CDR3 is made up of 17 amino acids. The CDR3 bases are TGTGCCAGCAGCCGAAGGCTAGCGGGAGACGGATACAATGAGCAGTTCTTC. Translation: CASSRRLAGDGYNEQFF.

The chain carries TRBV7-9 and TRBJ2-1; a weak D match, TRBD2 (5 bases). Germline CDR1 and CDR2: SEHNR and FQNEAQ (reference sequence). This CDR3 has 14 residues. V was clipped by 1 base and J by 7 bases, with 11 bases between them. CDR3 nucleotides: TGTGCCAGCAGCTTAGGGTCTAGCCGGAATGAGCAGTTCTTC. Encoded protein: CASSLGSSRNEQFF.

The CDR3 bases are TGTGCCAGCAGCTTGTTCGAGGGGGCAGGCACCGGGGAGCTGTTTTTT. It codes for CASSLFEGAGTGELFF. V usage is TRBV5-4 and J usage is TRBJ2-2, with TRBD1 matching 7 bases. The CDR3 covers 16 residues. Germline CDR1 and CDR2: SGHNT and YYREEE (reference sequence). J lost 4 bases, V lost 1 base, and 7 bases had no gene match.

This clonotype was counted ten times or more. V is TRBV7-3 and J is TRBJ2-3, with TRBD2 matching 7 bases. The germline V gene encodes CDR1 SGHTA and CDR2 FQGTGA. The CDR3 is 17 residues long. Trimming took 5 bases from V and 0 from J; bases not matched to a gene: 11. Written as DNA, the CDR3 is TGTGCCAGCAGCCGTCGCGTGGGGGGGACTAGCACAGATACGCAGTATTTT. Its translation is CASSRRVGGTSTDTQYF.

This clonotype was seen repeatedly, ten times or more. The genes are TRBV15 and TRBJ2-7; D is unclear. Germline CDR1 LNHNV, CDR2 YYDKDF (reference sequence). V was clipped by 3 bases and J by 3 bases, with 9 bases between them. This CDR3 is 13 amino acids long. The CDR3 sequence: CATSSHMVYEQYF. DNA for the CDR3: TGTGCCACCAGCAGCCATATGGTCTACGAGCAGTACTTC.

The chain recombines TRBV5-1 with TRBJ1-1; D unresolved. The CDR3 sequence is 15 residues long. The germline CDR1 and CDR2 sequences are SGHRS and YFSETQ. Trimming removed 3 bases at V and 1 base at J, with 13 bases between. The CDR3 nucleotides read TGCGCCAGCAGCTACGGACGGGCAACGAACACTGAAGCTTTCTTT. Translated: CASSYGRATNTEAFF.

The chain carries TRBV29-1 and TRBJ2-7; 10 bases align to TRBD2. After removal of 3 bases from V and 3 bases from J, the junction contained 5 bases not matched to a gene. In germline, CDR1 is SQVTM, CDR2 ANQGSEA. The CDR3 runs 14 residues. The chain's CDR3 is CSVEGLAGVYEQYF. CDR3 DNA: TGCAGCGTTGAGGGGCTAGCGGGAGTCTACGAGCAGTACTTC.

In nucleotides, the CDR3 is TGCGCCAGCAGCCAAGCCGACGGAGGGCAGTTCTTC. Translation gives CASSQADGGQFF. The chain uses TRBV4-3 and TRBJ2-1, with a weak D call TRBD2 (5 bases). The CDR3 has 12 amino acids. Trimming removed 1 base at V and 12 bases at J, with 10 bases between. Germline V lookup: CDR1 LGHNA, CDR2 YSLEER.

This clonotype has only a few counts. The genes are TRBV5-1 and TRBJ2-5, with D tentatively TRBD1 or TRBD2 (5 bases each). This CDR3 has 14 amino acids. CDR1 SGHRS and CDR2 YFSETQ come from the germline V gene. The V end lost 5 bases, the J end lost 1 base, and 12 bases lay between the germline ends. In DNA form, the CDR3 reads TGCGCCAGCAGGATGGGACGTCTCCAAGAGACCCAGTACTTC. Translation: CASRMGRLQETQYF.

The rearrangement uses TRBV7-2 and TRBJ2-1; 9 bases match TRBD1. Per the germline V gene, CDR1 is SGHTA and CDR2 is FQGNSA. The trim removed 1 base at V and 9 bases at J, leaving 4 bases unmatched. The CDR3 is 14 residues long. CDR3 DNA sequence: TGTGCCAGCAGCTTAGGACAGGGGGAAGGTGAGCAGTTCTTC. Its protein product is CASSLGQGEGEQFF.

The sample holds a few counts of this clonotype. This chain uses TRBV10-3 with TRBJ2-3; D is unresolved. V was clipped by 0 bases and J by 1 base, with 5 bases between them. The CDR3 is 14 amino acids. The V gene's germline CDR1 is ENHRY and CDR2 SYGVKD. The CDR3 loop reads CAISESTGTDTQYF. DNA for the CDR3: TGTGCCATCAGTGAGTCTACGGGCACAGATACGCAGTATTTT.

This chain connects TRBV19 to TRBJ1-1; no firm D call. Germline CDR1 reads LNHDA; CDR2 reads SQIVND (reference sequence). The CDR3 is made up of 13 amino acids. CDR3 coding DNA: TGTGGGCAGAGGAGGGTCGAGGACACTGAAGCTTTCTTT. Translation: CGQRRVEDTEAFF.

This clonotype was counted only a few times. The V call is TRBV14, the J call TRBJ2-7; D is uncertain. The germline V and J ends were trimmed by 1 base and 0 bases, with 13 bases remaining between them. The CDR3 is made up of 16 amino acids. Germline V lookup: CDR1 SGHDN, CDR2 FVKESK. CDR3 sequence reads: CASSQGLRIASYEQYF. In nucleotides, the CDR3 is TGTGCCAGCAGCCAAGGACTGCGGATTGCCTCCTACGAGCAGTACTTC.

This clonotype was seen a handful of times. This chain links TRBV29-1 with TRBJ1-2, with a possible D match to TRBD1 (5 bases). The CDR3 runs to 12 residues. Germline V lookup: CDR1 SQVTM, CDR2 ANQGSEA. V lost 6 bases and J lost 5, with 13 bases in between. The CDR3 here is CSVITGQYGYTF. The CDR3 bases are TGCAGCGTAATCACGGGGCAATATGGCTACACCTTC.

J is TRBJ2-6 and V is TRBV12-3 or TRBV12-4, with D tentatively TRBD1 (5 bases). The V end lost 7 bases, the J end lost 2 bases, and 21 bases lay between the germline ends. The CDR3 length is 18 residues. As DNA, the CDR3 is TGTGCCAGCACCCCAACTGGGGCGCGAGCTACTGGGGCCAACGTCCTGACTTTC. This encodes CASTPTGARATGANVLTF.

This clonotype was found many times. The chain is built from TRBV5-6 and TRBJ2-3; D is unclear. Germline lookup yields CDR1 SGHDT and CDR2 YYEEEE. V shed 4 bases and J shed 8 bases, with 17 bases lying between them. The CDR3 sequence is 14 residues long. The CDR3 DNA reads as TGTGCCAGCAGCACCCGGTTGGTAGGCGGTACGCAGTATTTT. Its protein is CASSTRLVGGTQYF.

This clonotype has a handful of counts. J is TRBJ2-7 and V is TRBV20-1; 7 nucleotides line up with TRBD1. V was pared by 6 bases and J by 6 bases, with 8 bases of the junction left unmatched. This CDR3 region has 12 residues. CDR1 is DFQATT, CDR2 SNEGSKA, per germline (reference sequence). The CDR3 loop reads CSAGHRGGEQYF. The CDR3 coding sequence is TGCAGTGCAGGCCACAGGGGTGGCGAGCAGTACTTC.

The chain combines TRBV18 with TRBJ2-3, with a possible D match to TRBD1 (6 bases). The CDR3 totals 13 residues. With 6 bases removed from V and 5 bases from J, the gap between germline ends came to 12 bases. Germline CDR1 KGHSH, CDR2 LQKENI. This CDR3 reads CASSQHREDTQYF. The CDR3 region has the DNA TGTGCCAGCTCCCAACACAGGGAAGATACGCAGTATTTT.

The chain recombines TRBV5-1 with TRBJ2-1; no firm D call. This CDR3 has 13 amino acids. Trimming cost V 2 bases and J 6 bases, with 9 bases left between them. Germline loops: CDR1 SGHRS, CDR2 YFSETQ. CDR3 bases: TGCGCCAGCAGCTTCTCCCCCTTCAATGAGCAGTTCTTC. It specifies CASSFSPFNEQFF.

This clonotype was picked up a small number of times. The chain recombines TRBV7-2 with TRBJ2-7, with D perhaps matching TRBD1 or TRBD2 (5 bases each). This CDR3 region has 14 residues. CDR1 and CDR2 (germline): SGHTA, FQGNSA. Trimming took off 5 bases at V and 7 bases at J, with 18 bases between the two ends. Here the CDR3 DNA reads TGTGCCAGCAGCGGGACGCACCCCTCCGGAGAGCAGTACTTC. This translates into CASSGTHPSGEQYF.

A few counts support this clonotype. The chain joins TRBV10-2 to TRBJ2-7, with TRBD2 identical over 9 bases. The V gene's germline CDR1 is WSHSY and CDR2 SAAADI. With 6 bases clipped from V and 5 bases from J, the junction kept 5 bases outside the gene matches. The CDR3 is made up of 13 amino acids. CDR3 DNA: TGCGCCAGCAGCGTAGCGGGAGCAAACGAGCAGTACTTC. It codes for CASSVAGANEQYF.

V is TRBV5-1 and J is TRBJ2-1, with 8 bases aligning to TRBD2. This CDR3 is built from 15 residues. Losses at the gene ends were 5 bases for V and 7 bases for J; bases not matched to a gene: 11. Germline V gene data show CDR1 as SGHRS and CDR2 as YFSETQ. The CDR3 protein is CASRRLTAGENEQFF. The CDR3 DNA sequence: TGCGCCAGCAGAAGGCTGACAGCGGGGGAAAATGAGCAGTTCTTC.

The sample holds many counts of this clonotype. The J gene is TRBJ2-1, the V gene TRBV28; TRBD2 is a possible D gene (5 bases). Germline loops: CDR1 MDHEN, CDR2 SYDVKM. CDR3 length: 14 residues. The ends were cut back, 2 bases at V and 9 bases at J, with 14 bases in the middle. DNA for the CDR3: TGTGCCAGCAGTTTAGCGGGTCGCAGCGGTGAGCAGTTCTTC. This translates into CASSLAGRSGEQFF.